This TCR beta chain comes out of a study of CD8 T cells in ankylosing spondylitis. Germline CDR1 is MNHNS and CDR2 is SASEGT. V was pared by 5 bases and J by 4 bases, with 3 bases of the junction left unmatched. This CDR3 is built from 13 residues. Making the TCR beta libraries involved quantitative 5'-RACE with molecular barcodes. TCRdb independently ran MiXCR on the 5' RACE reads; one entry per CDR3 protein. Of around 250,000 distinct CDR3 sequences in the sample, around 10% were seen once. Sequences were obtained from blood, either unsorted or a sorted T cell fraction (not recorded which). The source of this sequence is a male donor with ankylosing spondylitis or in good health (not recorded which). The chain has TRBV6-1 and TRBJ2-5, with 8 bases that match TRBD2. The CDR3, as DNA: TGTGCCAGCAGTACAACTAGCGGAGAGACCCAGTACTTC. It encodes CASSTTSGETQYF.